This record concerns one T cell receptor (beta chain) sequence. Enrolled through a virtual design, the participants were between roughly 18 and 100 years of age and came from around 25 US areas. This entry is derived from a study of blood T cell repertoires in COVID-19. Study context: Specimens from acute and convalescent COVID-19 originated in the United States, Italy and Spain. T cells, B-cell-depleted T cells, or PBMCs supplied cDNA or gDNA.

The CDR3 has 16 residues. The germline CDR1 and CDR2 sequences are LGHDT and YNNKEL (reference sequence). Unmatched junction bases numbered 9, after V lost 1 base and J lost 7 bases. Clones were read by immunoSEQ multiplex PCR, and TCRdb kept only the in-frame ones, dropping some. Of around 230,000 clones listed, around four fifths were seen once; the top ten hold nearly 9.5%. The chain employs TRBV3-1 (or the pseudogene TRBV3-2) and TRBJ2-1; 8 bases are shared with TRBD2. The sample consisted of PBMCs or T cells enriched from blood (not recorded which). This receptor was taken from a man aged 35-49 years who had recovered from COVID-19. CDR3 sequence: CASSQGYSGSGNEQFF. The CDR3 DNA sequence: TGTGCCAGCAGCCAAGGGTACAGCGGGAGCGGGAATGAGCAGTTCTTC.